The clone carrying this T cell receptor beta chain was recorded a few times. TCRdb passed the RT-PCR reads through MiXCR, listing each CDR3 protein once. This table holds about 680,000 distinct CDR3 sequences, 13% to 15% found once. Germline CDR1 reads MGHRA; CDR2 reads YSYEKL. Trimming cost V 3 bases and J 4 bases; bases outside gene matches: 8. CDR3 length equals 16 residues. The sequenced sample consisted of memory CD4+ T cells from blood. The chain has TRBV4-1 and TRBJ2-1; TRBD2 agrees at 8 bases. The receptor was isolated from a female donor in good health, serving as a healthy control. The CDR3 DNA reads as TGCGCCAGCAGCCATGATTTAGCGGGGTCGTACAATGAGCAGTTCTTC. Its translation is CASSHDLAGSYNEQFF.